This T cell receptor beta chain was profiled in a study of cytomegalovirus exposure and HLA in healthy donors. The CDR3 is 17 residues long. Trimming removed 1 base from V and 2 bases from J; junction bases left unmatched: 6. Germline V lookup: CDR1 LNHNV, CDR2 YYDKDF (reference sequence). The repertoire was sequenced with immunoSEQ multiplex PCR; TCRdb's copy has only in-frame clones and lacks some. The sample holds about 120,000 clones, roughly nine tenths seen once. J is TRBJ2-5 and V is TRBV15, with TRBD2 identical over 11 bases. The clonotype was recovered from a man between 18 and 35 years old in good health and CMV-seropositive. The material sequenced was PBMCs. The CDR3 DNA reads as TGTGCCACCAGCAGAGTTCTAGCGGGGGGCCCTCAAGAGACCCAGTACTTC. It encodes CATSRVLAGGPQETQYF.